This TCR beta chain was observed in a study of blood T cell repertoires in COVID-19. Background on the study: The samples span acute and convalescent COVID-19 from the United States, Italy and Spain.

V shed 4 bases, J shed 7 bases, and the junction held 7 bases outside the gene matches. This CDR3 is 14 amino acids long. Germline assignment: CDR1 SGHNT and CDR2 YYREEE (reference sequence). Clones were sequenced by immunoSEQ multiplex PCR, and TCRdb holds only the in-frame ones, with some missing. The data show about 180,000 clones, about 90% seen once. Membership in each cohort depended on participant-reported clinical history. This sequence originates from a woman aged 45-60 years who had recovered from COVID-19. The chain couples TRBV5-4 to TRBJ2-2; 7 nucleotides match TRBD2. Sequenced: PBMCs or T cells enriched from blood (not recorded which). The CDR3 loop reads CASSPPGGYGELFF. In nucleotides, the CDR3 is TGTGCCAGCAGCCCCCCGGGGGGTTACGGGGAGCTGTTTTTT.